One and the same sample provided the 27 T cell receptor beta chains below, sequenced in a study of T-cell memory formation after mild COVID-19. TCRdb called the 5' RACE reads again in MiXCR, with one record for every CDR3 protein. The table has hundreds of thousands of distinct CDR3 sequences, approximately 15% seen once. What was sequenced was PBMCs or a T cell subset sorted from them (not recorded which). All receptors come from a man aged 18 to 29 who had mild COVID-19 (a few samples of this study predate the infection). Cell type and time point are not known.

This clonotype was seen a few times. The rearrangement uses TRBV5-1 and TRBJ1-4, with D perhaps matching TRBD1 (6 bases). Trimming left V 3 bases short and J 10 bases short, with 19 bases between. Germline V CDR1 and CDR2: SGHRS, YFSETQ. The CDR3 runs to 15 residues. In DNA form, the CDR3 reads TGCGCCAGCAGCTCGGAGGGCCAGGGGCTCGGAAAACTGTTTTTT. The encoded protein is CASSSEGQGLGKLFF.

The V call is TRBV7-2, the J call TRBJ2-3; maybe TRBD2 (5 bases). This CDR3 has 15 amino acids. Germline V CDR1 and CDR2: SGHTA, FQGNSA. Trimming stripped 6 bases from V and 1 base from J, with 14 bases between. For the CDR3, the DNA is TGTGCCAGCAGTCCCGGCGGGTCCCGCACAGATACGCAGTATTTT. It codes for CASSPGGSRTDTQYF.

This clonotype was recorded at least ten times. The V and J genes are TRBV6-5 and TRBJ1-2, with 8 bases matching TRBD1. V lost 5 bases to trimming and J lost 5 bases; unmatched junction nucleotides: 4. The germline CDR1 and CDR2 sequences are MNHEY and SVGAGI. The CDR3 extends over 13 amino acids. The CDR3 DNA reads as TGTGCCAGCAGTCTGACAGGGGCATATGGCTACACCTTC. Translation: CASSLTGAYGYTF.

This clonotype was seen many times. Here the CDR3 DNA reads TGCGCCAGCAGCTCGCGAAGCAGGGGGCACGACGGCGAGCAGTACTTC. The encoded protein is CASSSRSRGHDGEQYF. This chain uses TRBV5-1 with TRBJ2-7, with TRBD1 identical over 8 bases. Trimming removed 3 bases from V and 6 bases from J; junction bases left unmatched: 14. Germline values: CDR1 SGHRS, CDR2 YFSETQ. The CDR3 totals 16 residues. Drawing the rest from reference TRBV5-1 and TRBJ2-7, the complete variable domain is KAGVTQTPRYLIKTRGQQVTLSCSPISGHRSVSWYQQTPGQGLQFLFEYFSETQRNKGNFPGRFSGRQFSNSRSEMNVSTLELGDSALYLCASSSRSRGHDGEQYFGPGTRLTVT.

In nucleotides, the CDR3 is TGTGCCAGCAGCTACATGGGACAGGGGAGCGAGCAGTACGTC. As protein: CASSYMGQGSEQYV. The chain couples TRBV7-2 to TRBJ2-7, with 10 bases that match TRBD1. The V and J ends lost 4 bases and 6 bases, in that order; junction bases with no gene match: 6. Germline loops: CDR1 SGHTA, CDR2 FQGNSA. The CDR3 sequence is 14 residues long.

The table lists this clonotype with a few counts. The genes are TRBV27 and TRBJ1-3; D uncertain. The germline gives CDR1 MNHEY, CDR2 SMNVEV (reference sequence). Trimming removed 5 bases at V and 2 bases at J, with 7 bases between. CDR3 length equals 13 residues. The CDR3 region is CASSPTAGNTIYF. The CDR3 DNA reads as TGTGCCAGCAGTCCGACGGCTGGAAACACCATATATTTT.

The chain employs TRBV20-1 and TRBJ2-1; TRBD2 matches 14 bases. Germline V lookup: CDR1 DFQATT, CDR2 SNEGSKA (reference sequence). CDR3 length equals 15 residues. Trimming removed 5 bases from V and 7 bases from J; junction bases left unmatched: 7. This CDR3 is CSAVRLAGGPNEQFF. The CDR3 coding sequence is TGCAGTGCTGTCAGACTAGCGGGGGGGCCTAATGAGCAGTTCTTC.

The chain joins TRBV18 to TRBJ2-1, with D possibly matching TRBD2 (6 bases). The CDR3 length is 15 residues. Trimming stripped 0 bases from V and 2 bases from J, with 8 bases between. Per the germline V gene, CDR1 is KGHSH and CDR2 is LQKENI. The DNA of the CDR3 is TGTGCCAGCTCACCACCGGCGGGACCCTACAATGAGCAGTTCTTC. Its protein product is CASSPPAGPYNEQFF. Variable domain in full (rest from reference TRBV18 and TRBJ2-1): NAGVMQNPRHLVRRRGQEARLRCSPMKGHSHVYWYRQLPEEGLKFMVYLQKENIIDESGMPKERFSAEFPKEGPSILRIQQVVRGDSAAYFCASSPPAGPYNEQFFGPGTRLTVL.

The CDR3 is CASERTGGIETQYF. Written as DNA, the CDR3 is TGCGCCAGCGAGAGGACAGGGGGTATTGAGACCCAGTACTTC. The chain carries TRBV5-1 and TRBJ2-5; 10 positions agree with TRBD1. CDR1 and CDR2 from the germline V gene are SGHRS and YFSETQ. The CDR3 runs 14 residues. After removal of 7 bases from V and 5 bases from J, the junction contained 8 bases not matched to a gene. Full variable domain (remainder filled in from reference TRBV5-1 and TRBJ2-5): KAGVTQTPRYLIKTRGQQVTLSCSPISGHRSVSWYQQTPGQGLQFLFEYFSETQRNKGNFPGRFSGRQFSNSRSEMNVSTLELGDSALYLCASERTGGIETQYFGPGTRLLVL.

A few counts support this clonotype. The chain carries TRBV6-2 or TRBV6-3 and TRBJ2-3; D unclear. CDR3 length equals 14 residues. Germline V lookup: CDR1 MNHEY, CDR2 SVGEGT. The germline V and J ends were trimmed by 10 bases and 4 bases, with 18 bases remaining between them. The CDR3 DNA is TGTGCCACTGACGGTTCGGATCGACCAGATACGCAGTATTTT. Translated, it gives CATDGSDRPDTQYF.

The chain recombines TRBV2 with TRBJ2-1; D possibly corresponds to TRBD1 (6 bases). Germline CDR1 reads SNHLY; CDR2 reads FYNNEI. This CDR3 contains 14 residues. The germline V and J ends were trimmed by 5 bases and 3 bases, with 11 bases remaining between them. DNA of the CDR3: TGTGCCAGCAGTAGGGAAGGGGGCTACAATGAGCAGTTCTTC. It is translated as CASSREGGYNEQFF. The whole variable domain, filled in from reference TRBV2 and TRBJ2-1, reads EPEVTQTPSHQVTQMGQEVILRCVPISNHLYFYWYRQILGQKVEFLVSFYNNEISEKSEIFDDQFSVERPDGSNFTLKIRSTKLEDSAMYFCASSREGGYNEQFFGPGTRLTVL.

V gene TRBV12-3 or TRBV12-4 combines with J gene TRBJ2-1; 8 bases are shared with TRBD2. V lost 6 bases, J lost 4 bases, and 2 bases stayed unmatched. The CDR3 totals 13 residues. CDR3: CASRLAEYNEQFF. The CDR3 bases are TGTGCCAGCAGACTAGCGGAGTACAATGAGCAGTTCTTC.

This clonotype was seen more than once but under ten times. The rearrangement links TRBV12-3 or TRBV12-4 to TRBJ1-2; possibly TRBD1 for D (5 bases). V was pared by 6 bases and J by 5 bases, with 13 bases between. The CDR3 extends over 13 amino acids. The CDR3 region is CASSRGGWYGYTF. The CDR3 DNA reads TGTGCCAGCAGCCGCGGGGGGTGGTATGGCTACACCTTC.

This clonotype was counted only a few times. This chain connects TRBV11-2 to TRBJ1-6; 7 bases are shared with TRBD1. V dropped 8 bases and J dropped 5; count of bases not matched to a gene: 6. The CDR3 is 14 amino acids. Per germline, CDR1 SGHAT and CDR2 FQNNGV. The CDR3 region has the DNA TGTGCCAGCGCCGGGACAGATAATAATTCACCCCTCCACTTT. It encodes CASAGTDNNSPLHF.

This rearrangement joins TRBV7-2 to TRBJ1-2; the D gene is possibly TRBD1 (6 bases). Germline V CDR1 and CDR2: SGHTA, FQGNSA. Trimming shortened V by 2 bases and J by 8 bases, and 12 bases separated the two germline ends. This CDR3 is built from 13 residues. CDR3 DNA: TGTGCCAGCAGCTTACGACAGGCTAGCGGCTACACCTTC. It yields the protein CASSLRQASGYTF.

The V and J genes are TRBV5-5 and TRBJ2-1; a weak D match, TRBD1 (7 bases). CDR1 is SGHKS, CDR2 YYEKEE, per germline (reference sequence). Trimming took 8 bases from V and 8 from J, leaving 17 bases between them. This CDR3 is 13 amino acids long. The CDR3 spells CASCGTAVDEQFF. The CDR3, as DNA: TGTGCCAGTTGCGGGACAGCCGTCGATGAGCAGTTCTTC.

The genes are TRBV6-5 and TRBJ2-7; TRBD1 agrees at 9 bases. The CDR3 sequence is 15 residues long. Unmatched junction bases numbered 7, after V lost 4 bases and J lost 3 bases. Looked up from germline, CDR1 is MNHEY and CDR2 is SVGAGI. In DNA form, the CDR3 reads TGTGCCAGCAGTTCCGAACAGGGGGCCTACTACGAGCAGTACTTC. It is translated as CASSSEQGAYYEQYF.

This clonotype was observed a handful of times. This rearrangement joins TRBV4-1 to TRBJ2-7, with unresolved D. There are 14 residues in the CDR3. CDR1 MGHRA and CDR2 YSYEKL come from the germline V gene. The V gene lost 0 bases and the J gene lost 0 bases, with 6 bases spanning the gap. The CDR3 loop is CASSQDTTSYEQYF. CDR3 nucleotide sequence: TGCGCCAGCAGCCAAGATACCACCTCCTACGAGCAGTACTTC.

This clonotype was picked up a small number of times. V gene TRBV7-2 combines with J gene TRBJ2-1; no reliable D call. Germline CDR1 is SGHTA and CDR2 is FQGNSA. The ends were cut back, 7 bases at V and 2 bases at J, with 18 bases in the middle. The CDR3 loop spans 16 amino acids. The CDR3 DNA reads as TGTGCCAGCAAACCCCGTGGGAAGGGAACCTACAATGAGCAGTTCTTC. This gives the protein CASKPRGKGTYNEQFF.

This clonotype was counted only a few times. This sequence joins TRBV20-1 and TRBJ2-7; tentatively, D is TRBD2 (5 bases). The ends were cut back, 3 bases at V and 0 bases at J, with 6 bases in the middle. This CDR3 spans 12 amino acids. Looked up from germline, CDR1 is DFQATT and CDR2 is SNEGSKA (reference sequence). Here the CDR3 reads CSARGSSYEQYF. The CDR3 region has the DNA TGCAGTGCTAGGGGGAGCTCCTACGAGCAGTACTTC.

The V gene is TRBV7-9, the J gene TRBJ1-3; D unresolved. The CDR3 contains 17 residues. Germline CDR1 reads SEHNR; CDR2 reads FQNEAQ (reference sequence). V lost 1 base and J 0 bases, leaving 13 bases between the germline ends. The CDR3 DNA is TGTGCCAGCAGCTTAGATAAACGGATTCCCTCTGGAAACACCATATATTTT. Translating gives CASSLDKRIPSGNTIYF. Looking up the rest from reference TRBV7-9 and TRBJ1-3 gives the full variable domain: DTGVSQNPRHKITKRGQNVTFRCDPISEHNRLYWYRQTLGQGPEFLTYFQNEAQLEKSRLLSDRFSAERPKGSFSTLEIQRTEQGDSAMYLCASSLDKRIPSGNTIYFGEGSWLTVV.

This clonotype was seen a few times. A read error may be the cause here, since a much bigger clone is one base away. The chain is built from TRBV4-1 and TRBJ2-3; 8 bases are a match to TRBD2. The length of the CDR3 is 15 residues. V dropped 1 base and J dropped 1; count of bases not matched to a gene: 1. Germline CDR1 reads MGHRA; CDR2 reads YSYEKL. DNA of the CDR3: TGCGCCAGCAGCCAAGTTAGCGGGGGCACAGATACGCAGTATTTT. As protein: CASSQVSGGTDTQYF.

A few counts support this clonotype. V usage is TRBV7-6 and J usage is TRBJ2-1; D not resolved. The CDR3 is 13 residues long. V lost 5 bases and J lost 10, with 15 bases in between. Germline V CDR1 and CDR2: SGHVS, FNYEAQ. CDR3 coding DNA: TGTGCCAGCAGCCCCCCGAACGGTTACGAGCAGTTCTTC. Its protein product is CASSPPNGYEQFF.

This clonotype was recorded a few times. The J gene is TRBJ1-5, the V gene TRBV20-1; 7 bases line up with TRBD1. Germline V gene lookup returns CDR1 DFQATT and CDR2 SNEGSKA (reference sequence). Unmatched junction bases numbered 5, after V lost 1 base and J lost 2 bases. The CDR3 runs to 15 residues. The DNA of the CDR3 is TGCAGTGCTAGAGCTATAGGGGGCGGCAATCAGCCCCAGCATTTT. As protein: CSARAIGGGNQPQHF.

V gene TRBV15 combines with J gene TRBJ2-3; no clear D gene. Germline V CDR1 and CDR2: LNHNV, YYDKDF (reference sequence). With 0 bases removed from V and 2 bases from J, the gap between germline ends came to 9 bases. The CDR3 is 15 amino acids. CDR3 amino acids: CATSRDKVHTDTQYF. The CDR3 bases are TGTGCCACCAGCAGAGATAAGGTCCACACAGATACGCAGTATTTT.

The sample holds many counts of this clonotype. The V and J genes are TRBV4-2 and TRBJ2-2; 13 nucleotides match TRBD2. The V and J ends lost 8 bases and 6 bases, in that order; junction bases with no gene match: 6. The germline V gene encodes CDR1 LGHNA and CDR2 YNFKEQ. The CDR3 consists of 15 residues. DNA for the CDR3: TGTGCCAGCGGACTAGCGGGGGCCTCGGCCGGGGAGCTGTTTTTT. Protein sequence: CASGLAGASAGELFF.

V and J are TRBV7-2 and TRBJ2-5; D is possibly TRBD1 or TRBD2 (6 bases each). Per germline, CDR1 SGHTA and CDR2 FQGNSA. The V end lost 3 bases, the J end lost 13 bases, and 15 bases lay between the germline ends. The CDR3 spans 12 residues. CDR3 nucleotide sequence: TGTGCCAGCAGCTTGGACGGGGGCTCAGGGTACTTC. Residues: CASSLDGGSGYF. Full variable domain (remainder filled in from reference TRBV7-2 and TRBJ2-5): GAGVSQSPSNKVTEKGKDVELRCDPISGHTALYWYRQSLGQGLEFLIYFQGNSAPDKSGLPSDRFSAERTGGSVSTLTIQRTQQEDSAVYLCASSLDGGSGYFGPGTRLLVL.